This T cell receptor beta chain emerged from a study of cytomegalovirus exposure and HLA in healthy donors. Overall study: The study's early data release held about 80 million unique TCRs from HLA-typed donors. General study results and limits: Productive status was seen about 87% or about 30% of the time for most TCR beta V segments in an earlier analysis. In a later analysis, a missense DCLRE1C variant was linked to TCR beta V- and J-gene trimming. Association with HLA alleles at 0.05 false discovery rate was found for some 18,000 TCR beta sequences in a later analysis.

The study ran its PCR with 60 Vbeta and 13 Jbeta primers. This table comes from immunoSEQ multiplex PCR, and its TCRdb copy is limited to in-frame clones, with some not included. This table holds 150,000 to 200,000 clones, roughly 77% found once. This clone was found once. What it recognizes is unknown. The CDR3 is 16 residues long. Deletions cut 0 bases from V and 3 bases from J, with 14 bases between. Germline V gene lookup returns CDR1 SGDLS and CDR2 YYNGEE. The sample comprised PBMCs. This chain links TRBV9 with TRBJ2-3, with a tentative D call TRBD1 (5 bases). This TCR was sampled from a man aged 18 to 29 in good health and CMV-seropositive. The CDR3 reads CASSVEGRIRTDTQYF. The CDR3 nucleotides are TGTGCCAGCAGCGTAGAGGGGCGGATACGGACAGATACGCAGTATTTT.